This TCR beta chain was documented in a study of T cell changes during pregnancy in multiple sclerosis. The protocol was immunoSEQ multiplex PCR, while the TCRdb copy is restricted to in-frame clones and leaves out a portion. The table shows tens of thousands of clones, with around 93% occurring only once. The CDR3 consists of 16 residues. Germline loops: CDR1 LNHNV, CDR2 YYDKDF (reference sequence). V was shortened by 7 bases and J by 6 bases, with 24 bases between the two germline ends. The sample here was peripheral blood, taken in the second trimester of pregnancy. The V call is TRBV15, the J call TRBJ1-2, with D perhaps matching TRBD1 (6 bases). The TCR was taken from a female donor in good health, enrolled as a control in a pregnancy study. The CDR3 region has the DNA TGTGCCACCACTACTCCCGGGGGGGGCGTTTGGGATGGCTACACCTTC. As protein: CATTTPGGGVWDGYTF.